This is a list of T cell receptor beta chains from one sample in a study of high-grade serous ovarian cancer treatment subgroups. Using immunoSEQ multiplex PCR, the repertoire was profiled, and TCRdb retains in-frame clones only, with some absent. The sample has about 5,200 clones, 60% to 85% seen once. Sequenced: tumor tissue. These receptors all stem from a human donor with high-grade serous ovarian cancer. CDR3s include the opening cysteine and the closing phenylalanine or tryptophan. D genes are given only for firm matches. Some rows have no size entry. The others give once, few or many, or a class for an expanded clone.

D,V,J,size,DNA,CDR3
.,TRBV5-6,TRBJ1-1,.,TGTGCCAGCAGCCGAGAAATGGAGGGAAGAAGCGCTGAAGCTTTCTTT,CASSREMEGRSAEAFF
TRBD1,TRBV9,TRBJ2-3,.,TGTGCCAGCAGCCTTCAACAGGGGATGGGGACGCAGTATTTT,CASSLQQGMGTQYF
TRBD1,TRBV19,TRBJ1-1,once,TGTGCCAGTAGTATGGGGGGACAGTCCAACACTGAAGCTTTCTTT,CASSMGGQSNTEAFF
.,TRBV1,TRBJ2-3,.,TGCACCAGCAGCCAAGATATGACAGCCAGAACTAGCACAGATACGCAGTATTTT,CTSSQDMTARTSTDTQYF
.,TRBV11-2,TRBJ1-1,once,TGTGCCAGCAGCGCCACTACAGGGTTGGCGGACACTGAAGCTTTCTTT,CASSATTGLADTEAFF
TRBD2,TRBV7-2,TRBJ2-1,.,TGTGCCAGCAGCTTAGAACTAGCGGCCTACAATGAGCAGTTCTTC,CASSLELAAYNEQFF
TRBD2,TRBV6-4,TRBJ2-1,.,TGTGCCAGCAGTACCATAGCGGGGGTTTATCAGTTCTTC,CASSTIAGVYQFF
.,TRBV6-5,TRBJ2-1,.,TGTGCCAGCAGTTGGCAGGGTATGAATGAGCAGTTCTTC,CASSWQGMNEQFF
.,TRBV18,TRBJ1-1,.,TGTGCCAGCTCACCCGATCTTGGGAATTCGAACACTGAAGCTTTCTTT,CASSPDLGNSNTEAFF
.,TRBV27,TRBJ1-4,.,TGTGCCAGCAGTCCAACAACGGGCCTGGGTGAAAAACTGTTTTTT,CASSPTTGLGEKLFF
.,TRBV19,TRBJ1-2,.,TGTGCCAGTAGTACTTTCCAGGCTTTTAACTATGGCTACACCTTC,CASSTFQAFNYGYTF
.,TRBV19,TRBJ1-5,.,TGTGCCAGTAGTATAGTACGGGGGCAGGTCGGCAATCAGCCCCAGCATTTT,CASSIVRGQVGNQPQHF
TRBD1,TRBV19,TRBJ1-5,.,TGTGCCAGTAGTGGACAGGTTAGCAATCAGCCCCAGCATTTT,CASSGQVSNQPQHF
.,TRBV10-3,TRBJ1-2,.,TGTGCCATCAGTGACGGTCTGGAACAGGCTAACTATGGCTACACCTTC,CAISDGLEQANYGYTF
.,TRBV7-3,TRBJ1-1,.,TGTGCCAGCAGCTTAACGGCGGTGAGGGCTGAAGCTTTCTTT,CASSLTAVRAEAFF
.,TRBV5-6,TRBJ2-7,once,TGTGCCAGCAGCTTGGACACCTCCTACGAGCAGTACTTC,CASSLDTSYEQYF
TRBD1,TRBV6-5,TRBJ1-2,.,TGTGCCAGCAGTTACTATACAGGGGGCACCTATGGCTACACCTTC,CASSYYTGGTYGYTF
TRBD1,TRBV7-2,TRBJ1-1,.,TGTGCCAGCAGCGCGGCCGGGACAGGGGGCGCCACTGAAGCTTTCTTT,CASSAAGTGGATEAFF
TRBD1,TRBV5-3,TRBJ1-1,.,TGTGCCAGAAGCCTCCCCAGAGGGGGCCAGAGTTATAAGAACACTGAAGCTTTCTTT,CARSLPRGGQSYKNTEAFF
.,TRBV19,TRBJ1-2,few,TGTGCCAGTAAAGCCTCGCGGGGAGCTAACTATGGCTACACCTTC,CASKASRGANYGYTF
.,TRBV4-1,TRBJ2-2,.,TGCGCCAGCAGCCGAACGGCACAGGGTTCCGGGGAGCTGTTTTTT,CASSRTAQGSGELFF
TRBD2,TRBV6-5,TRBJ2-7,.,TGTGCCAGCAGGGGGGGGATGATGTACGAGCAGTACTTC,CASRGGMMYEQYF